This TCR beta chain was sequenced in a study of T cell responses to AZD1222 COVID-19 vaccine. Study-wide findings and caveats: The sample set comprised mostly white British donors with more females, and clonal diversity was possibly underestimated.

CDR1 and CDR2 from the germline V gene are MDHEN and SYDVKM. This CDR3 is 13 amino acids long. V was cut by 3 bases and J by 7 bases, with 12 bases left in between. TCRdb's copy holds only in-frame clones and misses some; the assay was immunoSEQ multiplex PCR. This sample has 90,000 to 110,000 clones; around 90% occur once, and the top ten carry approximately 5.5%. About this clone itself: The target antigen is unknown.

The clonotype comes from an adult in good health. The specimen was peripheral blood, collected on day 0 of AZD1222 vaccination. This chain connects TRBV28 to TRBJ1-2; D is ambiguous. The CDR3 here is CASSFPDRPGYTF. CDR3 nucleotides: TGTGCCAGCAGTTTCCCCGATCGCCCTGGCTACACCTTC.